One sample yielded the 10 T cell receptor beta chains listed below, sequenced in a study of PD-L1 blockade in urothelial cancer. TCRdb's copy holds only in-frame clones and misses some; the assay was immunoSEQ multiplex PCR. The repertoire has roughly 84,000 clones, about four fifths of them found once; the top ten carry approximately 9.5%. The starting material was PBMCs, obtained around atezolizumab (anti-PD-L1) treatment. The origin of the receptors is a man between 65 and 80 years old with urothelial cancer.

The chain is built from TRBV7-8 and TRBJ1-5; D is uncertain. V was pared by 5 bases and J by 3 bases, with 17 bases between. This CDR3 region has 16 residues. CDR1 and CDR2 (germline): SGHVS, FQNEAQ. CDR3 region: CASSPRAGWNNQPQHF. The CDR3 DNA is TGTGCCAGCAGCCCAAGGGCGGGATGGAACAATCAGCCCCAGCATTTT. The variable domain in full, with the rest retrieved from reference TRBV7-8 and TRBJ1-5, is GAGVSQSPRYKVAKRGQDVALRCDPISGHVSLFWYQQALGQGPEFLTYFQNEAQLDKSGLPSDRFFAERPEGSVSTLKIQRTQQEDSAVYLCASSPRAGWNNQPQHFGDGTRLSIL.

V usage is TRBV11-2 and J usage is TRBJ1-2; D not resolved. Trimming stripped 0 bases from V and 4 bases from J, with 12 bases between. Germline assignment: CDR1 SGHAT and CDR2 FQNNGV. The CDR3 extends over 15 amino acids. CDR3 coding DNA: TGTGCCAGCAGCTTAGACCCGCAGCGGCCCTATGGCTACACCTTC. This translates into CASSLDPQRPYGYTF.

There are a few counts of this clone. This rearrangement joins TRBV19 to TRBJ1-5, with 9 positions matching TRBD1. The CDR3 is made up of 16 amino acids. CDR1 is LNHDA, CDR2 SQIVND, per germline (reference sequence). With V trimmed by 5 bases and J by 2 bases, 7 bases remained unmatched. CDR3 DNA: TGTGCCAGTAGTTCTGGGACAGGGTGGGGCAATCAGCCCCAGCATTTT. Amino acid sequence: CASSSGTGWGNQPQHF.

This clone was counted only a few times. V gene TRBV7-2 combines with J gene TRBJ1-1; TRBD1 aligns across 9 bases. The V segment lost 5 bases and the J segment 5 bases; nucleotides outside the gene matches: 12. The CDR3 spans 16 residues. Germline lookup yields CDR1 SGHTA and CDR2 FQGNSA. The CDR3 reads CASSTNGQGSETEAFF. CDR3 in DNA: TGTGCCAGCAGCACCAATGGACAGGGGTCGGAAACTGAAGCTTTCTTT.

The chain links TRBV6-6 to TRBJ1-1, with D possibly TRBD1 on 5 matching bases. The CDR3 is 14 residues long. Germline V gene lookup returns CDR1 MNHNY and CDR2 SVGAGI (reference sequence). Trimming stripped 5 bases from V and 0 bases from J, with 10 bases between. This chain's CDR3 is CASSASTVNTEAFF. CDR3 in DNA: TGTGCCAGCAGTGCCTCGACAGTGAACACTGAAGCTTTCTTT.

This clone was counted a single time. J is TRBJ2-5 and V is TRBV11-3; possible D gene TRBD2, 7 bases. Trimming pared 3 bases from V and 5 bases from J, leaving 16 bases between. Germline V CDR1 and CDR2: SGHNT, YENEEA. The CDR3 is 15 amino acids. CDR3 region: CASSLGGRVGETQYF. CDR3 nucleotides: TGTGCCAGCAGCTTGGGGGGGCGCGTAGGGGAGACCCAGTACTTC.

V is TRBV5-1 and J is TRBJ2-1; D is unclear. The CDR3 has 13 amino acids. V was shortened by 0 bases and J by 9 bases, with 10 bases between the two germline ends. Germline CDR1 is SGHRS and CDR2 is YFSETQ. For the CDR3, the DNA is TGCGCCAGCAGCTTGGACGACAATCGTGAGCAGTTCTTC. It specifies CASSLDDNREQFF.

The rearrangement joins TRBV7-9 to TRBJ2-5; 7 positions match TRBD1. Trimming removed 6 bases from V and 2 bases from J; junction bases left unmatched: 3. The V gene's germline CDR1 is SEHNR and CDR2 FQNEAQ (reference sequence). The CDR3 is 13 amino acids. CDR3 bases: TGTGCCAGCAGTAGGGGACAGCAAGAGACCCAGTACTTC. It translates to CASSRGQQETQYF.

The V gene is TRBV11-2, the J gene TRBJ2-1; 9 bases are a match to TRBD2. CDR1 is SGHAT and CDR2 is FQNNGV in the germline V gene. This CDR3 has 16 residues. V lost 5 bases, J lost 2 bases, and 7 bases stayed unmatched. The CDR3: CASSDISGGPYNEQFF. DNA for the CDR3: TGTGCCAGCAGCGACATTAGCGGGGGACCCTACAATGAGCAGTTCTTC.

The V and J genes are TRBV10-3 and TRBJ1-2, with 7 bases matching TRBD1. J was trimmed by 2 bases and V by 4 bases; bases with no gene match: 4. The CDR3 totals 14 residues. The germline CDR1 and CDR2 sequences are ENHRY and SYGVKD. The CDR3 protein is CAISGQGLNYGYTF. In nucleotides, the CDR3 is TGTGCCATCAGTGGACAGGGTTTAAACTATGGCTACACCTTC.